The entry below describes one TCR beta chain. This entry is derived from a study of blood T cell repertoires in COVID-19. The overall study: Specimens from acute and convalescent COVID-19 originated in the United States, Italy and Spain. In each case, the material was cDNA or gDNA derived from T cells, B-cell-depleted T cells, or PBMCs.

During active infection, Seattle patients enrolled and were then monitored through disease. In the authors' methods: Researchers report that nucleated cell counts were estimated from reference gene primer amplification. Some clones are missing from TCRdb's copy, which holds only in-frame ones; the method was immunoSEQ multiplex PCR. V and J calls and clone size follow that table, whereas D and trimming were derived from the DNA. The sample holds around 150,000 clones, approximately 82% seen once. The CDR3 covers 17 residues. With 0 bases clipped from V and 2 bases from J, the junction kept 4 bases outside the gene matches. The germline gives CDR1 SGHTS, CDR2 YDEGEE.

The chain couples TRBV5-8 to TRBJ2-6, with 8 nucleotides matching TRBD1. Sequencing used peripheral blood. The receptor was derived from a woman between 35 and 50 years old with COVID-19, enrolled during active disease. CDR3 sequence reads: CASSLEAGGTGANVLTF. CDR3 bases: TGTGCCAGCAGCTTGGAGGCAGGGGGCACTGGGGCCAACGTCCTGACTTTC. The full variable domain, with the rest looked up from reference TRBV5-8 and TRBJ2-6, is EAGVTQSPTHLIKTRGQQATLRCSPISGHTSVYWYQQALGLGLQFLLWYDEGEERNRGNFPPRFSGRQFPNYSSELNVNALELEDSALYLCASSLEAGGTGANVLTFGAGSRLTVL.